The subject of this entry is one T cell receptor (beta chain). What it binds is not known. From the reads, TCRdb called clonotypes with MiXCR, one entry per CDR3 protein. The sample lists some 310,000 distinct CDR3 sequences; 25% were seen once. The data stem from a study of T cell repertoires in cytomegalovirus infection. Study as a whole: Recently identified HLA-C-restricted CMV epitopes were among the peptides used. A matching HLA type, together with CMV infection, was signaled by public TCR beta signatures. Study results and caveats: HLA-C-restricted, CMV-specific TCR beta clonotypes were dominant ex vivo.

The germline V gene encodes CDR1 LNHDA and CDR2 SQIVND (reference sequence). Trimming shortened V by 2 bases and J by 3 bases, and 8 bases separated the two germline ends. This CDR3 spans 13 amino acids. The TCR comes from a human donor in good health (CMV status not recorded). Some clones in this sample may be carry-over from other donors' samples. The V call is TRBV19, the J call TRBJ2-7, with D perhaps TRBD2 (5 bases). Material: cultured PBMCs, obtained from culture after CMV antigen stimulation. The CDR3 nucleotides are TGTGCCAGTAGTATATACGGGGACTACGAGCAGTACTTC. It codes for CASSIYGDYEQYF.